These 25 T cell receptor beta chains were sequenced from one sample in a study of CD4 T cell repertoires in COVID-19. Sequencing was done directly on freshly isolated, uncultured memory T cells. The repertoire was sequenced with immunoSEQ multiplex PCR; TCRdb's copy has only in-frame clones and lacks some. The sample yields about 22,000 clones, around 87% seen once. Specimen: central memory CD4+ T cells from blood, collected before the COVID-19 pandemic. These receptors were collected from a human donor who had COVID-19.

This clone was detected a few times. The rearrangement uses TRBV10-3 and TRBJ1-1; TRBD1 aligns across 9 bases. The CDR3 runs 14 residues. With 2 bases clipped from V and 6 bases from J, the junction kept 4 bases outside the gene matches. Per germline, CDR1 ENHRY and CDR2 SYGVKD. The CDR3 DNA reads as TGTGCCATCAGTGAGATAGGGACAGGGCCTGAAGCTTTCTTT. As protein: CAISEIGTGPEAFF.

V is TRBV7-3 and J is TRBJ2-5, with D perhaps matching TRBD2 (7 bases). V gave up 2 bases and J gave up 3 bases, with 10 bases separating them. Per the germline V gene, CDR1 is SGHTA and CDR2 is FQGTGA. CDR3 length equals 14 residues. CDR3 region: CASSLGGAEETQYF. CDR3 nucleotides: TGTGCCAGCAGCTTAGGGGGGGCGGAAGAGACCCAGTACTTC.

This sequence joins TRBV6-5 and TRBJ1-2; weak D call: TRBD1 (5 bases). The CDR3 loop spans 13 amino acids. V gave up 2 bases and J gave up 8 bases, with 12 bases separating them. From germline, CDR1 is MNHEY and CDR2 SVGAGI. Here the CDR3 reads CASSYGGAGGYTF. The CDR3 DNA reads TGTGCCAGCAGTTACGGCGGGGCGGGAGGCTACACCTTC.

This chain links TRBV5-1 with TRBJ1-2; 7 bases agree with TRBD1. From germline, CDR1 is SGHRS and CDR2 YFSETQ. The CDR3 runs 13 residues. With V trimmed by 1 base and J by 6 bases, 3 bases remained unmatched. This CDR3 is CASSLRQGDGYTF. CDR3 DNA: TGCGCCAGCAGCTTGAGACAGGGAGATGGCTACACCTTC.

This chain connects TRBV11-1 to TRBJ1-1; D gene uncertain. Trimming took 5 bases from V and 3 from J, leaving 10 bases between them. Germline CDR1 is SGHAT and CDR2 is FQDESV (reference sequence). This CDR3 spans 13 amino acids. For the CDR3, the DNA is TGTGCCAGCAGCCCGCAGACTTACACTGAAGCTTTCTTT. As protein: CASSPQTYTEAFF.

V usage is TRBV6-6 and J usage is TRBJ1-1; D is unclear. The CDR3 contains 16 residues. Germline V gene data show CDR1 as MNHNY and CDR2 as SVGAGI (reference sequence). Deletions cut 6 bases from V and 4 bases from J, with 21 bases between. The CDR3 reads CASRPDGTKVGTEAFF. Here the CDR3 DNA reads TGTGCCAGCAGACCCGACGGAACTAAGGTGGGCACTGAAGCTTTCTTT.

The V and J genes are TRBV7-9 and TRBJ2-1, with D unclear. V was shortened by 6 bases and J by 6 bases, with 15 bases between the two germline ends. CDR3 size: 14 residues. The germline CDR1 and CDR2 sequences are SEHNR and FQNEAQ (reference sequence). The CDR3 DNA follows: TGTGCCAGCAGGCGACTTAGTTTTGGCAATGAGCAGTTCTTC. Translated, it gives CASRRLSFGNEQFF.

The chain carries TRBV5-1 and TRBJ2-3, with 12 bases fitting TRBD2. Looked up from germline, CDR1 is SGHRS and CDR2 is YFSETQ. The CDR3 runs to 18 residues. V was pared by 7 bases and J by 2 bases, with 14 bases of the junction left unmatched. The CDR3 region is CASRQLGSSGGATDTQYF. As DNA, the CDR3 is TGCGCCAGCCGGCAATTGGGGTCTAGCGGGGGGGCCACAGATACGCAGTATTTT. The full variable domain, completed using reference TRBV5-1 and TRBJ2-3, is KAGVTQTPRYLIKTRGQQVTLSCSPISGHRSVSWYQQTPGQGLQFLFEYFSETQRNKGNFPGRFSGRQFSNSRSEMNVSTLELGDSALYLCASRQLGSSGGATDTQYFGPGTRLTVL.

This chain uses TRBV19 with TRBJ1-1, with TRBD1 matching 9 bases. The CDR3 is 15 amino acids. The junction had 16 bases not matched to a gene; V was cut back by 9 bases and J by 8 bases. Germline-derived CDR1 and CDR2 are LNHDA and SQIVND (reference sequence). CDR3 residues: CASLTGGGGDLEAFF. The CDR3 bases are TGTGCCAGCCTCACAGGGGGCGGAGGAGACTTGGAAGCTTTCTTT.

J is TRBJ2-1 and V is TRBV4-2; D gene unclear. Germline V CDR1 and CDR2: LGHNA, YNFKEQ. This CDR3 is 15 amino acids long. Trimming took off 0 bases at V and 5 bases at J, with 11 bases between the two ends. DNA for the CDR3: TGTGCCAGCAGCCAAGATACGAGAACAGACAATGAGCAGTTCTTC. Encoded protein: CASSQDTRTDNEQFF.

This clone occurred a few times. The chain is built from TRBV5-1 and TRBJ2-3; D perhaps matches TRBD2 (5 bases). Trimming removed 4 bases from V and 6 bases from J, with 12 bases in between. CDR3 size: 13 residues. The V gene's germline CDR1 is SGHRS and CDR2 YFSETQ. As DNA, the CDR3 is TGCGCCAGCAGCCGGGGTCCCCGGGATACGCAGTATTTT. Translating it yields CASSRGPRDTQYF. The whole variable domain, remainder taken from reference TRBV5-1 and TRBJ2-3, is KAGVTQTPRYLIKTRGQQVTLSCSPISGHRSVSWYQQTPGQGLQFLFEYFSETQRNKGNFPGRFSGRQFSNSRSEMNVSTLELGDSALYLCASSRGPRDTQYFGPGTRLTVL.

This chain joins TRBV14 and TRBJ2-7; D call uncertain. The CDR3 spans 13 residues. The V end was cut by 1 base, the J end by 12 bases, with 16 bases between. From germline, CDR1 is SGHDN and CDR2 FVKESK. The chain's CDR3 is CASSQGPREARYF. The CDR3 DNA follows: TGTGCCAGCAGCCAAGGCCCGAGAGAAGCGAGGTACTTC.

The chain couples TRBV5-1 to TRBJ2-2; TRBD2 matches 12 bases. This CDR3 has 17 amino acids. Germline loops: CDR1 SGHRS, CDR2 YFSETQ. With V trimmed by 4 bases and J by 3 bases, 7 bases remained unmatched. The CDR3 is CASSLRLAGADTGELFF. In nucleotides, the CDR3 is TGCGCCAGCAGCCTCCGACTAGCGGGGGCCGACACCGGGGAGCTGTTTTTT.

This chain uses TRBV25-1 with TRBJ2-5; tentatively, D is TRBD2 (7 bases). Trimming pared 0 bases from V and 5 bases from J, leaving 13 bases between. CDR3 length equals 15 residues. CDR1 and CDR2 (germline): MGHDK, SYGVNS. The CDR3 loop reads CASSEYGGGWETQYF. The CDR3 nucleotides read TGTGCCAGCAGTGAATATGGGGGGGGCTGGGAGACCCAGTACTTC.

The chain combines TRBV27 with TRBJ1-2; D unclear. The germline gives CDR1 MNHEY, CDR2 SMNVEV (reference sequence). This CDR3 has 15 residues. V was pared by 1 base and J by 4 bases, with 13 bases between. The CDR3 reads CASSLYGIGSYGYTF. The CDR3 coding sequence is TGTGCCAGCAGTTTATACGGGATAGGATCCTATGGCTACACCTTC.

The gene calls are TRBV6-6 and TRBJ1-1; D not resolved. V lost 6 bases, J lost 6 bases, and 11 bases lay in between. The CDR3 is made up of 12 amino acids. Germline lookup yields CDR1 MNHNY and CDR2 SVGAGI (reference sequence). The CDR3 region has the DNA TGTGCCAGCAGACAAACGGGGTCTGAAGCTTTCTTT. It specifies CASRQTGSEAFF.

V is TRBV7-7 and J is TRBJ2-5, with 11 bases matching TRBD2. Germline V lookup: CDR1 SSHAT, CDR2 FNYEAQ (reference sequence). V gave up 2 bases and J gave up 5 bases; unmatched junction bases: 7. The CDR3 loop spans 16 amino acids. This CDR3 reads CASSLNPSGGFETQYF. DNA for the CDR3: TGTGCCAGCAGCTTAAATCCTAGCGGGGGGTTTGAGACCCAGTACTTC. The whole variable domain, remainder taken from reference TRBV7-7 and TRBJ2-5, is GAGVSQSPRYKVTKRGQDVTLRCDPISSHATLYWYQQALGQGPEFLTYFNYEAQPDKSGLPSDRFSAERPEGSISTLTIQRTEQRDSAMYRCASSLNPSGGFETQYFGPGTRLLVL.

This clone was detected only once. The chain recombines TRBV5-8 with TRBJ2-2, with TRBD1 as a possible D gene (6 bases). From germline, CDR1 is SGHTS and CDR2 YDEGEE. Trimming left V 4 bases short and J 6 bases short, with 10 bases between. The CDR3 consists of 13 residues. The CDR3 protein is CASSPRGPGELFF. CDR3 DNA: TGTGCCAGCAGCCCCAGGGGCCCCGGGGAGCTGTTTTTT.

The chain combines TRBV6-1 with TRBJ1-2; 7 bases agree with TRBD1. V was pared by 5 bases and J by 8 bases, with 5 bases of the junction left unmatched. Germline values: CDR1 MNHNS, CDR2 SASEGT. This CDR3 region has 12 residues. The CDR3: CASSSSGGGYTF. DNA for the CDR3: TGTGCCAGCAGTTCATCAGGGGGGGGCTACACCTTC.

V usage is TRBV11-1 and J usage is TRBJ2-7; D unresolved. This CDR3 has 16 amino acids. V dropped 3 bases and J dropped 0 bases, with 15 bases sitting between them. Per the germline V gene, CDR1 is SGHAT and CDR2 is FQDESV (reference sequence). For the CDR3, the DNA is TGTGCCAGCAGCTTTCACGGCGGTTCCGACTCCTACGAGCAGTACTTC. Translated, it gives CASSFHGGSDSYEQYF.

The rearrangement links TRBV19 to TRBJ2-5; TRBD1 matches at 9 bases. V gave up 10 bases and J gave up 3 bases; unmatched junction bases: 12. From germline, CDR1 is LNHDA and CDR2 SQIVND (reference sequence). This CDR3 has 15 residues. The CDR3 spells CATRDYGTGKETQYF. The CDR3 DNA reads TGTGCCACCAGAGACTACGGGACAGGGAAAGAGACCCAGTACTTC.

This sequence joins TRBV5-6 and TRBJ1-1; 10 bases agree with TRBD1. CDR1 and CDR2 from the germline V gene are SGHDT and YYEEEE. The CDR3 contains 15 residues. Trimming cost V 3 bases and J 8 bases; bases outside gene matches: 10. CDR3 amino acids: CASSSGTGAGGEAFF. DNA for the CDR3: TGTGCCAGCAGCTCAGGGACAGGGGCCGGTGGGGAAGCTTTCTTT.

The chain uses TRBV10-3 and TRBJ1-1; perhaps TRBD1 as D (6 bases). Germline V gives CDR1 ENHRY, CDR2 SYGVKD. Deletions cut 9 bases from V and 9 bases from J, with 17 bases between. CDR3 length: 12 residues. The CDR3, as DNA: TGTGCCATTTGTCCAGGGGAAGGGCAAGCTTTCTTT. Translating it yields CAICPGEGQAFF.

V and J are TRBV4-1 and TRBJ1-1; 9 nucleotides line up with TRBD1. The CDR3 consists of 16 residues. Germline loops: CDR1 MGHRA, CDR2 YSYEKL. V was pared by 4 bases and J by 5 bases, with 11 bases of the junction left unmatched. The CDR3 sequence is CASSPLGQGQATEAFF. The CDR3 DNA follows: TGCGCCAGCAGCCCACTAGGACAGGGGCAAGCTACTGAAGCTTTCTTT.

V and J are TRBV6-5 and TRBJ2-7; 9 positions match TRBD1. The CDR3 length is 15 residues. V lost 4 bases to trimming and J lost 2 bases; unmatched junction nucleotides: 6. Germline values: CDR1 MNHEY, CDR2 SVGAGI. As DNA, the CDR3 is TGTGCCAGCAGTTTCCTCGGGACAGGGACCTACGAGCAGTACTTC. Translation gives CASSFLGTGTYEQYF.